This T cell receptor (beta chain) comes out of a study of OX40 agonist ivuxolimab in advanced cancers. About this clone: The antigen remains unidentified.

Germline assignment: CDR1 SGHAT and CDR2 FQNNGV. This CDR3 comprises 14 residues. V trimming: 5 bases; J trimming: 10 bases; junction bases outside the gene matches: 9. Sequencing was performed with immunoSEQ multiplex PCR; in TCRdb, only in-frame clones are kept and a portion is missing. This table has tens of thousands of clones, around 91% appearing once. Study findings and constraints: Individuals who were partial responders at 0.1-3.0 mg/kg had clonal expansion that ranked among the lowest. Among some nonresponders, normalized T-cell clonal expansion was also low.

Blood samples were obtained at baseline, cycle 4 day 1, and cycle 7 day 1. The sample in question was CD4+ or CD8+ T cells sorted from blood, obtained in a trial of the OX40 agonist ivuxolimab. The sequence derives from an adult with an advanced solid tumor such as melanoma, head and neck, liver or kidney cancer. This chain uses TRBV11-2 with TRBJ2-5; 11 positions match TRBD2. CDR3 coding DNA: TGTGCCAGCAGCGCGGGACTAGCGGAACGGATCCAGTACTTC. Translated, it gives CASSAGLAERIQYF.